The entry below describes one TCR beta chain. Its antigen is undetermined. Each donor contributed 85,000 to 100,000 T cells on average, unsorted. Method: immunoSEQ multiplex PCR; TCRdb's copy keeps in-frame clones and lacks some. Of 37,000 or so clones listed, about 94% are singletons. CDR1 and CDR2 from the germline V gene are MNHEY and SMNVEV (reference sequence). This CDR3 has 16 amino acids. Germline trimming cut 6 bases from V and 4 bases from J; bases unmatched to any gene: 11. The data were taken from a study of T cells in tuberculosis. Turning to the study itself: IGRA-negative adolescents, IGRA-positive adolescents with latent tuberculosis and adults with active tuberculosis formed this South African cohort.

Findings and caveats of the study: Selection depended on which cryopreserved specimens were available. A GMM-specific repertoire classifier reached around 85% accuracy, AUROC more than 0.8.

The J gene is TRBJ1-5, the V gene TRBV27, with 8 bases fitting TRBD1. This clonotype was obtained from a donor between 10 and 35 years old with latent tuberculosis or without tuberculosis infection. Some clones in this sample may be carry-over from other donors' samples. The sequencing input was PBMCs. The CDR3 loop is CASRPHRGSQNQPQHF. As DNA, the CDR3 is TGTGCCAGCAGGCCCCACAGGGGGTCCCAAAATCAGCCCCAGCATTTT.